This T cell receptor beta chain appears in the sequencing data of a study of T cell responses to AZD1222 COVID-19 vaccine. TCRdb's copy holds only in-frame clones and misses some; the assay was immunoSEQ multiplex PCR. The profile shows some 55,000 clones, 89% of them singletons. The TCR sequence derives from an adult in good health. Sequencing was performed on peripheral blood, taken on day 0 of AZD1222 vaccination.

This CDR3 reads CSASSGRGRGEQFF. For the CDR3, the DNA is TGCAGTGCGAGTAGCGGGAGGGGACGCGGTGAGCAGTTCTTC. The chain has TRBV20-1 and TRBJ2-1, with TRBD2 identical over 11 bases. The CDR3 extends over 14 amino acids. Germline CDR1 reads DFQATT; CDR2 reads SNEGSKA (reference sequence). V was pared by 6 bases and J by 9 bases, with 10 bases of the junction left unmatched.